The entry below gives a single T cell receptor (beta chain) sequence along with its context. Its cognate antigen has yet to be identified. No base-level quality is on record; no much larger clone is a single base apart. TCR beta CDR3 regions were amplified from RNA transcripts. For the first round of RT-PCR on the TCR CDR3, the HTBI primer set was used together with the Qiagen OneStep RT-PCR kit. The libraries were constructed in a second round of multiplex PCR and then size-selected and purified. Paired-end sequencing of the libraries was performed with 100 bp reads on an Illumina HiSeq2000. The authors' pipeline ran thus. SOAPnuke was used to process the raw data, with reads discarded if the reads contained adapters or uncalled bases, had a mean Phred below 15, or lacked an exact constant-primer or identifier match. High-quality paired reads were merged with COPE v1.2.5, and unique nucleotide sequences were defined as clonotypes. MiTCR v1.1 was used to align the clonotypes against IMGT TRBV, TRBD and TRBJ reference segments. Only V-J combinations with frequency above 0.0001, covering roughly 99% of repertoires, were analysed. A TCS score was defined as the ratio of F50 (clonal expansion) to E x V (chaos), with BLOSUM62-based TCRdist applied between CDR3 peptides within each V-J. Welch's t-statistics and random forest reduced 514 V-J features to 10 to 15, which were used in a naive Bayes classifier (R e1071). The Morisita-Horn index was used to measure how similar the thyroid and blood repertoires were. TCRdb reprocessing: public reads trimmed at Q25 with fastp, clones called with MiXCR, in-frame beta chains kept. Rows matching on CDR3 protein sequence are summarized as one entry with the most common DNA and genes. The V and J calls shown here were made by TCRdb, not taken from the authors' results. In all, the sample holds 550,000 to 700,000 distinct CDR3 sequences, and approximately 44% of those were seen once. Around 17% of the sample rests with the top ten.

The germline V gene gives CDR1 as SGHAT and CDR2 as FQNNGV. V is pruned by 1 base and J by 0 bases, leaving 4 bases of the junction without a gene match. The CDR3 covers 16 residues, taking in both the cysteine and the phenylalanine. CDR3 DNA only is kept here, 48 bases in frame from base 1. The data were obtained in a study of T cells in Graves' hyperthyroidism and ophthalmopathy (dated by TCRdb to 2018 to 2020). Context from the whole study: A discovery cohort of 95 to 100 patients, roughly 45 with Graves' ophthalmopathy and 55 to 65 with stable Graves' hyperthyroidism, was used to find distinguishing TCR V-J signatures. Prospective prediction of ophthalmopathy was tested in an independent validation cohort consisting of about 20 hyperthyroidism patients and approximately 16 patients who later progressed to ophthalmopathy. For training and testing, the 100 or so patients in the discovery cohort were randomly divided in a 7:3 ratio. Thyroid tissue and blood T-cell repertoires from six Graves' hyperthyroidism patients were also compared in the study. After sampling, hyperthyroidism patients received methimazole starting at 30 mg daily, and ophthalmopathy patients received high-dose intravenous methylprednisolone. TCR Vbeta CDR3 sequencing of 140 or so peripheral blood samples (under 45 ophthalmopathy, about 75 hyperthyroidism and around 17 progressor patients) is reported in the paper. Beyond this particular receptor, the publication reports: Most expanded thyroid clonotypes (frequency above 0.001) were also detected in blood, a finding suggesting that blood repertoires may reflect thyroid immune responses. In validation, the model predicted progression to ophthalmopathy with over 60% sensitivity and 72.22% specificity, a median of approximately 6.5 months before onset. No statistical method was used to set the sample size in advance, and investigators knew the group allocation. A 13 V-J signature model separated ophthalmopathy from stable hyperthyroidism, with approximately 87% sensitivity and just under 84% specificity in cross-validation and 80%/75% in testing.

The study excluded patients with uncontrolled infections, other autoimmune diseases, pregnancy or lactation. Diagnoses were established on the basis of clinical symptoms, serum thyroxine and TRAb, thyroid ultrasound, and orbital computed tomography. Trizol reagent was used to extract total RNA, and RNA quality was then checked on an Agilent 2100 Bioanalyzer. Sequenced: peripheral blood or thyroid tissue (not recorded which). The chain is assembled from TRBV11-2 and TRBJ2-5; 8 of the junction bases match TRBD2. This TCR was recovered from an adult woman with Graves' disease, either hyperthyroidism or ophthalmopathy (not recorded which). In nucleotides, the sequence is TGTGCCAGCAGCTTAGGACCAGCGGGAGACCAAGAGACCCAGTACTTC. Translated, it reads CASSLGPAGDQETQYF.